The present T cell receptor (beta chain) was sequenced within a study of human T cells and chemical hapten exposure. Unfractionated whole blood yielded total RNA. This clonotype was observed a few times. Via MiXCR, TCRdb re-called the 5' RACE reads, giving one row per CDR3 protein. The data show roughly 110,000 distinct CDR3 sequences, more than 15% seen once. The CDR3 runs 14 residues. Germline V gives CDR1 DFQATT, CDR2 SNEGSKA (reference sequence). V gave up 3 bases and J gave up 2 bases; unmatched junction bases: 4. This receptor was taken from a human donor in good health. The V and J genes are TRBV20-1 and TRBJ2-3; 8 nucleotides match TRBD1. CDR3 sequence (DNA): TGCAGTGCTAGGACAGGGGAAAACACAGATACGCAGTATTTT. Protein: CSARTGENTDTQYF.